Described below is a single T cell receptor beta chain sequence and its context. The sample belongs to a study of blood T cell repertoires in COVID-19. On the study more broadly: COVID-19 samples from acute and convalescent phases originated in the United States, Italy and Spain. T cells, B-cell-depleted T cells, or PBMCs supplied cDNA or gDNA.

J gave up 2 bases and V 11 bases, and 12 bases lay outside the gene matches. Per germline, CDR1 ENHRY and CDR2 SYGVKD. The length of the CDR3 is 15 residues. Original methodology: Reference gene primer amplification in the assay estimated nucleated cell counts. Assay used: immunoSEQ multiplex PCR; TCRdb lists only in-frame clones, some missing. That table gives V, J and clone size, and the DNA gave D and trimming. This table has 200,000 to 300,000 clones, around 88% appearing once. This chain connects TRBV10-3 to TRBJ2-3, with 8 nucleotides matching TRBD2. Sequenced sample: peripheral blood. The TCR originated in a woman younger than 45 who had recovered from COVID-19. CDR3 sequence (DNA): TGTGCCTCGAGGAAAGCGGGGGTTGACACAGATACGCAGTATTTT. Its protein is CASRKAGVDTDTQYF.